Shown below are 19 T cell receptor beta chains from a single sample sequenced in a study of cytomegalovirus exposure and HLA in healthy donors. The PCR contained 60 Vbeta and 13 Jbeta primers. The method was immunoSEQ multiplex PCR; TCRdb's version includes in-frame clones alone and lacks a portion of them. The sample includes roughly 160,000 clones, around 77% of them seen just once. The material sequenced was PBMCs. These receptors came from a man over 45 in good health and CMV-seropositive.

The chain joins TRBV5-5 to TRBJ2-7; TRBD1 agrees at 9 bases. The trim removed 4 bases at V and 3 bases at J, leaving 17 bases unmatched. The germline V gene encodes CDR1 SGHKS and CDR2 YYEKEE (reference sequence). The CDR3 has 18 amino acids. The CDR3 here is CASSLAAKSRTGDYEQYF. The CDR3 DNA reads TGTGCCAGCAGCCTGGCAGCCAAGTCGCGGACAGGGGACTACGAGCAGTACTTC.

The V and J genes are TRBV2 and TRBJ2-5; D is possibly TRBD1 (6 bases). The CDR3 totals 15 residues. CDR1 is SNHLY and CDR2 is FYNNEI in the germline V gene. V was cut by 7 bases and J by 2 bases, with 17 bases left in between. CDR3: CASKKSTGRQETQYF. The CDR3 DNA is TGTGCCAGCAAAAAATCGACAGGTCGACAAGAGACCCAGTACTTC.

This clone was seen just once. The rearrangement joins TRBV7-2 to TRBJ2-3; D unclear. CDR3 length equals 15 residues. CDR1 and CDR2 (germline): SGHTA, FQGNSA. The V gene lost 5 bases and the J gene lost 9 bases, with 21 bases spanning the gap. CDR3: CASSDRGRTGATQYF. The CDR3 DNA reads as TGTGCCAGCAGCGATAGAGGTCGAACCGGCGCAACGCAGTATTTT. Full variable domain (missing parts from reference TRBV7-2 and TRBJ2-3): GAGVSQSPSNKVTEKGKDVELRCDPISGHTALYWYRQSLGQGLEFLIYFQGNSAPDKSGLPSDRFSAERTGGSVSTLTIQRTQQEDSAVYLCASSDRGRTGATQYFGPGTRLTVL.

The chain carries TRBV6-5 and TRBJ1-1; D is unresolved. Between the trimmed V and J ends, which lost 7 bases and 1 base, there was a span of 10 bases. This CDR3 region has 13 residues. Germline CDR1 reads MNHEY; CDR2 reads SVGAGI. The CDR3 loop is CASTPGSNTEAFF. The CDR3 nucleotides are TGTGCCAGCACTCCGGGATCGAACACTGAAGCTTTCTTT.

V is TRBV5-1 and J is TRBJ1-5, with a weak D call TRBD1 (6 bases). The CDR3 runs to 14 residues. CDR1 and CDR2 from the germline V gene are SGHRS and YFSETQ. With 2 bases removed from V and 7 bases from J, the gap between germline ends came to 13 bases. The CDR3 nucleotides read TGCGCCAGCAGCTTCACAGGGAAGGGACAGCCCCAGCATTTT. Protein sequence: CASSFTGKGQPQHF.

The rearrangement uses TRBV7-9 and TRBJ1-3; 7 bases are shared with TRBD1. This CDR3 comprises 14 residues. Germline loops: CDR1 SEHNR, CDR2 FQNEAQ (reference sequence). Germline trimming cut 5 bases from V and 0 bases from J; bases unmatched to any gene: 1. CDR3 amino acids: CASSPGGSGNTIYF. Here the CDR3 DNA reads TGTGCCAGCAGCCCAGGGGGCTCTGGAAACACCATATATTTT.

The chain couples TRBV6-4 to TRBJ1-5, with 7 nucleotides matching TRBD1. The CDR3 extends over 15 amino acids. V lost 10 bases and J lost 6; bases outside the gene matches: 15. The germline gives CDR1 MRHNA, CDR2 SNTAGT. The CDR3, as DNA: TGTGCCACAGGGGGGCCACCAGGGGATGGTCAGCCCCAGCATTTT. Translated, it gives CATGGPPGDGQPQHF.

CDR3: CASSYSGSSNYGYTF. CDR3 DNA: TGTGCCAGCAGCTATTCCGGGTCCTCTAACTATGGCTACACCTTC. The rearrangement links TRBV28 to TRBJ1-2; D not resolved. Germline V CDR1 and CDR2: MDHEN, SYDVKM. Trimming left V 6 bases short and J 0 bases short, with 14 bases between. The CDR3 covers 15 residues.

This clone was observed a single time. This chain connects TRBV14 to TRBJ2-5, with a tentative D call TRBD1 (5 bases). CDR3 length: 14 residues. CDR1 and CDR2 (germline): SGHDN, FVKESK. The V and J ends lost 6 bases and 4 bases respectively, with 15 bases between them. In nucleotides, the CDR3 is TGTGCCAGCAGTTATAACTACAGGTCAGAGACCCAGTACTTC. It codes for CASSYNYRSETQYF.

This chain joins TRBV5-1 and TRBJ2-2; D is possibly TRBD1 (5 bases). The CDR3 consists of 17 residues. V was trimmed by 2 bases and J by 4 bases, leaving 18 bases between them. CDR1 is SGHRS and CDR2 is YFSETQ in the germline V gene. The CDR3 is CASSLGSRRVATGELFF. CDR3 nucleotide sequence: TGCGCCAGCAGCTTAGGATCACGCAGGGTGGCCACCGGGGAGCTGTTTTTT.

CDR3 sequence: CASSRSTGLSSYEQYF. DNA of the CDR3: TGTGCCAGCAGCCGGTCGACAGGGCTTAGCTCCTACGAGCAGTACTTC. The chain couples TRBV7-9 to TRBJ2-7; 7 bases line up with TRBD1. With 5 bases clipped from V and 0 bases from J, the junction kept 10 bases outside the gene matches. This CDR3 spans 16 amino acids. Germline CDR1 is SEHNR and CDR2 is FQNEAQ (reference sequence).

This chain connects TRBV4-3 to TRBJ1-1, with TRBD1 identical over 9 bases. J gave up 3 bases and V 4 bases, and 6 bases lay outside the gene matches. Germline lookup yields CDR1 LGHNA and CDR2 YSLEER. CDR3 length: 15 residues. The CDR3 spells CASSPDRDRDTEAFF. CDR3 DNA sequence: TGCGCCAGCAGCCCAGATCGGGACAGGGACACTGAAGCTTTCTTT.

V gene TRBV6-1 combines with J gene TRBJ2-7; 8 nucleotides match TRBD1. Trimming cost V 4 bases and J 2 bases; bases outside gene matches: 10. CDR1 is MNHNS and CDR2 is SASEGT in the germline V gene. This CDR3 comprises 16 residues. The CDR3 DNA is TGTGCCAGCAGTGGCGCGGACAGGGAGACCCCCTACGAGCAGTACTTC. Residues: CASSGADRETPYEQYF.

The chain joins TRBV10-3 to TRBJ2-2; D unresolved. The V gene's germline CDR1 is ENHRY and CDR2 SYGVKD. This CDR3 has 11 amino acids. Trimming removed 6 bases at V and 6 bases at J, with 5 bases between. The CDR3 coding sequence is TGTGCCATCAGGCGGTCCGGGGAGCTGTTTTTT. This codes for CAIRRSGELFF.

V usage is TRBV7-8 and J usage is TRBJ1-4; tentative D call: TRBD1 (6 bases). Germline V lookup: CDR1 SGHVS, CDR2 FQNEAQ. Between the trimmed V and J ends, which lost 7 bases and 10 bases, there was a span of 25 bases. This CDR3 spans 16 amino acids. CDR3 DNA: TGTGCCAGCACTCAACTCCGGGCCAGGGGAGGGGTAAAACTGTTTTTT. It specifies CASTQLRARGGVKLFF.

This clone occurred a few times. The rearrangement joins TRBV6-6 to TRBJ2-3; D remains unclear. This CDR3 region has 14 residues. With 1 base removed from V and 0 bases from J, the gap between germline ends came to 5 bases. The germline gives CDR1 MNHNY, CDR2 SVGAGI (reference sequence). CDR3 amino acids: CASSYLSSTDTQYF. DNA for the CDR3: TGTGCCAGCAGTTACTTGAGTAGCACAGATACGCAGTATTTT.

This clone was recorded only once. The V call is TRBV21-1, the J call TRBJ2-4; the DNA was not used to check the table's D call, TRBD1. TRBV21-1 represents a pseudogene. The CDR3 loop spans 19 amino acids. The CDR3 DNA reads as TGTGCCAGCAGCAATGCGGACAGGGTTCTGAGAGTAGCCAAAAACATTCAGTACTTC. Its translation: CASSNADRVLRVAKNIQYF.

This chain uses TRBV4-3 with TRBJ2-3, with 10 bases identical to TRBD2. The germline CDR1 and CDR2 sequences are LGHNA and YSLEER. CDR3 length equals 17 residues. Germline trimming cut 1 base from V and 4 bases from J; bases unmatched to any gene: 8. The CDR3 region is CASSQVAAGGGADTQYF. The CDR3, as DNA: TGCGCCAGCAGCCAAGTTGCAGCGGGGGGGGGCGCAGATACGCAGTATTTT.

This clone came up a few times. The chain carries TRBV19 and TRBJ2-1; TRBD1 matches 7 bases. The CDR3 has 13 residues. V lost 6 bases to trimming and J lost 12 bases; unmatched junction nucleotides: 11. In germline, CDR1 is LNHDA, CDR2 SQIVND (reference sequence). This CDR3 is CASRPTGLPGQFF. In DNA, the CDR3 is TGTGCCAGTAGGCCGACAGGGTTACCGGGGCAGTTCTTC.